This TCR beta chain was identified during a study of Ad26.COV2.S vaccination and SARS-CoV-2 variants. Study summary: Ad26.COV2.S shots went into the muscle once or twice, 56 days apart.

Sequencing was performed with immunoSEQ multiplex PCR; in TCRdb, only in-frame clones are kept and a portion is missing. The profile shows 250,000 to 300,000 clones, approximately 87% of them singletons. Treatment in this sample: roughly 20 received Ad26.COV2.S at low or high dose, single or two shots; roughly five received placebo; per-sample allocation not given. Day 63 after the first injection of vaccine or placebo was the sampling time. The sequencing used peripheral blood, collected in a trial of Ad26.COV2.S vaccine versus placebo. This TCR was sampled from a person aged 18-60 years who received the Ad26.COV2.S COVID-19 vaccine or a placebo.

The DNA of the CDR3 is TGCGCCAGCAGCTTTGGAACGGCCCAAGAGACCCAGTACTTC. It encodes CASSFGTAQETQYF. The gene calls are TRBV5-1 and TRBJ2-5, with no clear D. The CDR3 length is 14 residues. The germline V and J ends were trimmed by 2 bases and 1 base, with 9 bases remaining between them. Germline values: CDR1 SGHRS, CDR2 YFSETQ. The full variable domain, its missing parts supplied by reference TRBV5-1 and TRBJ2-5, is KAGVTQTPRYLIKTRGQQVTLSCSPISGHRSVSWYQQTPGQGLQFLFEYFSETQRNKGNFPGRFSGRQFSNSRSEMNVSTLELGDSALYLCASSFGTAQETQYFGPGTRLLVL.